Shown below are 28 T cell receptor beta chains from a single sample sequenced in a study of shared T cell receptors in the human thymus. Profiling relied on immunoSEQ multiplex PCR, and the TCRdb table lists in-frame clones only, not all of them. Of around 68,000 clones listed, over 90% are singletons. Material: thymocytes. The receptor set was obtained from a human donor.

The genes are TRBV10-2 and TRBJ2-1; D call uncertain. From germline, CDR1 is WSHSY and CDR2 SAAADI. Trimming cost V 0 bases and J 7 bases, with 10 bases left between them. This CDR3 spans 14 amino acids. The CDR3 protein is CASSESTGQNEQFF. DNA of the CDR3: TGCGCCAGCAGTGAGTCGACTGGGCAGAATGAGCAGTTCTTC.

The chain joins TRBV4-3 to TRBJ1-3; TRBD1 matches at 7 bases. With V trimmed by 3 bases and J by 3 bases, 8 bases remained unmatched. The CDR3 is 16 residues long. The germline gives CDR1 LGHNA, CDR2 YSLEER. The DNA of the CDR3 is TGCGCCAGCAGCCAGGAGGGACAGTTATTTGGAAACACCATATATTTT. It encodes CASSQEGQLFGNTIYF.

The CDR3, as DNA: TGTGCCAGCAGTGAAAGGGGACAGGGGAATTACCTGAACACTGAAGCTTTCTTT. This encodes CASSERGQGNYLNTEAFF. This chain joins TRBV6-1 and TRBJ1-1, with TRBD1 matching 10 bases. Trimming at V came to 2 bases and at J to 0 bases, leaving 9 bases not matched to a gene. CDR1 MNHNS and CDR2 SASEGT come from the germline V gene. The CDR3 totals 18 residues.

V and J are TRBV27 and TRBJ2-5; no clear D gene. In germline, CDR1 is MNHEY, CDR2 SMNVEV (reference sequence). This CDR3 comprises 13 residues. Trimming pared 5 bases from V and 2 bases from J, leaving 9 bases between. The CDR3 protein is CASSMDPQETQYF. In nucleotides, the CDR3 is TGTGCCAGCAGTATGGACCCTCAAGAGACCCAGTACTTC.

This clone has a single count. CDR3 protein: CASSPISMPANSPLHF. The CDR3 DNA follows: TGTGCCAGCTCACCAATATCCATGCCCGCTAATTCACCCCTCCACTTT. The chain joins TRBV18 to TRBJ1-6; D gene uncertain. V dropped 2 bases and J dropped 6 bases, with 14 bases sitting between them. The CDR3 covers 16 residues. Germline V gene lookup returns CDR1 KGHSH and CDR2 LQKENI.

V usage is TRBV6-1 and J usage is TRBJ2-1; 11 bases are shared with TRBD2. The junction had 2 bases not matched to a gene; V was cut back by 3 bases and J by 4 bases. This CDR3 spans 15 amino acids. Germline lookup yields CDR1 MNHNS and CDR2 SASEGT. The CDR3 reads CASSDRLAGYNEQFF. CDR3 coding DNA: TGTGCCAGCAGTGATAGACTAGCGGGGTACAATGAGCAGTTCTTC.

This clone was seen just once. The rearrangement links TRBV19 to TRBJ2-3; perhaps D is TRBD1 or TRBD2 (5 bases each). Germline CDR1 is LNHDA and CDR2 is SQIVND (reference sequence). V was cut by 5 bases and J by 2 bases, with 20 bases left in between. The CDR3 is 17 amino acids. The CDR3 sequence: CASSPSSLGPITDTQYF. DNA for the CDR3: TGTGCCAGTAGTCCCTCCTCCTTGGGACCGATCACAGATACGCAGTATTTT. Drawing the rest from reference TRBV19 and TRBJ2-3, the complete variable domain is DGGITQSPKYLFRKEGQNVTLSCEQNLNHDAMYWYRQDPGQGLRLIYYSQIVNDFQKGDIAEGYSVSREKKESFPLTVTSAQKNPTAFYLCASSPSSLGPITDTQYFGPGTRLTVL.

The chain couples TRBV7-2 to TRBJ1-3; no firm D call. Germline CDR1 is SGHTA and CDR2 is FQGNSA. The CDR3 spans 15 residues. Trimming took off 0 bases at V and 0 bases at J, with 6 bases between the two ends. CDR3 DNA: TGTGCCAGCAGCTTAGCTTCCCCCTCTGGAAACACCATATATTTT. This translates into CASSLASPSGNTIYF.

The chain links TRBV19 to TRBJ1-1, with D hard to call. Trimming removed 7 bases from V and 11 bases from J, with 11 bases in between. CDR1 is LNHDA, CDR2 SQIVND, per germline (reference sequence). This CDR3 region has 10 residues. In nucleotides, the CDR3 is TGTGCCAGTAAGAGGAGCGTGGCTTTCTTT. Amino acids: CASKRSVAFF.

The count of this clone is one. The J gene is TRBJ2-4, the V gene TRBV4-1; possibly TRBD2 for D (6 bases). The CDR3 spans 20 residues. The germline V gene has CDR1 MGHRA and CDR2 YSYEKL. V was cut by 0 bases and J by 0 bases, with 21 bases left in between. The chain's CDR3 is CASSQDRGLRGQIAKNIQYF. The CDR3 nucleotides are TGCGCCAGCAGCCAAGATCGAGGGTTGCGGGGTCAGATAGCCAAAAACATTCAGTACTTC.

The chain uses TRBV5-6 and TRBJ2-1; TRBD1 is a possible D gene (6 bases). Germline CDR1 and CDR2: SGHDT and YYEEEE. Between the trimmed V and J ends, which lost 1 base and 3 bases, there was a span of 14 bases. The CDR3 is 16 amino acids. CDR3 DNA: TGTGCCAGCAGCTTGAAGTCGTCAGGGGACTACAATGAGCAGTTCTTC. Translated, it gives CASSLKSSGDYNEQFF.

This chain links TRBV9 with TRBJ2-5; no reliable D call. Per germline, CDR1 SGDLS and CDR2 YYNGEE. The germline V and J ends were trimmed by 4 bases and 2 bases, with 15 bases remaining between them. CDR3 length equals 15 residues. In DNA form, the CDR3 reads TGTGCCAGCAGCTCCGACGCCGCTCCTCAAGAGACCCAGTACTTC. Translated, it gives CASSSDAAPQETQYF.

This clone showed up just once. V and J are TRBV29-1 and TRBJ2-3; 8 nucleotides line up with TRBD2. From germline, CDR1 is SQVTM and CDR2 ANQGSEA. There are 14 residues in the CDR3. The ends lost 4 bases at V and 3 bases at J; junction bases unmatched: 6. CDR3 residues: CSVVGKRGTDTQYF. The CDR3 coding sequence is TGCAGCGTTGTGGGTAAGCGGGGGACAGATACGCAGTATTTT.

DNA of the CDR3: TGCGCCAGCAGCCAACCCCGGACAGGGGTGAATGAAAAACTGTTTTTT. It translates to CASSQPRTGVNEKLFF. This chain uses TRBV4-1 with TRBJ1-4; 9 bases agree with TRBD1. The CDR3 is made up of 16 amino acids. V shed 2 bases and J 5 bases; nucleotides not matched to a gene: 6. Per the germline V gene, CDR1 is MGHRA and CDR2 is YSYEKL.

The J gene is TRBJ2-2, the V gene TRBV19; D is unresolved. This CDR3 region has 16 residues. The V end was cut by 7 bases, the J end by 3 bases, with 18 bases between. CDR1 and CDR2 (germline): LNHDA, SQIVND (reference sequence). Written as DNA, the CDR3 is TGTGCCAGTAACCGTTTTGGTCAGGAGCACACCGGGGAGCTGTTTTTT. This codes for CASNRFGQEHTGELFF.

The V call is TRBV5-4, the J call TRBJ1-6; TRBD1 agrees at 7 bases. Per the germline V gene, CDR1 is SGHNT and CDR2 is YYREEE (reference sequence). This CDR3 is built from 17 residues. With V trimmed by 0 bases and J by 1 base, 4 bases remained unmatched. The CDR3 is CASSLGSRGSYNSPLHF. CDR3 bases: TGTGCCAGCAGCTTGGGTAGCAGGGGGTCCTATAATTCACCCCTCCACTTT.

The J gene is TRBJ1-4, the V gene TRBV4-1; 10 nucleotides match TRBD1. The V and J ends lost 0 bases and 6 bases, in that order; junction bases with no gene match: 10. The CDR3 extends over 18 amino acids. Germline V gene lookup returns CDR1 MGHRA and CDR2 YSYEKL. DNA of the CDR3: TGCGCCAGCAGCCAAGATTCCGGACAGGGGGTTTGGGATGAAAAACTGTTTTTT. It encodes CASSQDSGQGVWDEKLFF.

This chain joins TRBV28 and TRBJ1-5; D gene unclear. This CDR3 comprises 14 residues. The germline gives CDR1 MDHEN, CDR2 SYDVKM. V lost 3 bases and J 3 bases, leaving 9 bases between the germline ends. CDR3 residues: CASSFSQTNQPQHF. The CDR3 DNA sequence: TGTGCCAGCAGTTTCTCCCAGACCAATCAGCCCCAGCATTTT.

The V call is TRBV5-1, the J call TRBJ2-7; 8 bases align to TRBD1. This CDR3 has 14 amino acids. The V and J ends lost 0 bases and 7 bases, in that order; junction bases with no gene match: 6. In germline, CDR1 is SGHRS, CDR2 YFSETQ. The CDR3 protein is CASSLALDRGEQYF. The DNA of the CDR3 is TGCGCCAGCAGCTTGGCCCTAGACAGGGGTGAGCAGTACTTC.

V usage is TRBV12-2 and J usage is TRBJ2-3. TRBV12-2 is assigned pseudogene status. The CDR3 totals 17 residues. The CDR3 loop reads CASRLVGGRECTDTQYF. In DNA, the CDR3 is TGTGCAAGTCGCTTAGTTGGGGGGCGCGAGTGTACAGATACGCAGTATTTT.

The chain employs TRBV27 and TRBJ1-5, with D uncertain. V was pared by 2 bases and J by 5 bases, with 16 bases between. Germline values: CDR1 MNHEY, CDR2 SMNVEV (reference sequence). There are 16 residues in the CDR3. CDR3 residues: CASSLVAVRSHQPQHF. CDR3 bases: TGTGCCAGCAGTTTAGTGGCAGTCCGGTCCCATCAGCCCCAGCATTTT.

For the CDR3, the DNA is TGCAGTGCTGCAACTGGAAACACCATATATTTT. Translated, it gives CSAATGNTIYF. The chain is built from TRBV20-1 and TRBJ1-3; D is ambiguous. V was pared by 5 bases and J by 2 bases, with 4 bases between. From germline, CDR1 is DFQATT and CDR2 SNEGSKA (reference sequence). The CDR3 runs to 11 residues.

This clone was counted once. CDR3 in amino acids: CASSLTGGPYNEQFF. The CDR3 nucleotides are TGTGCCAGCAGCTTAACAGGGGGCCCCTACAATGAGCAGTTCTTC. The chain combines TRBV27 with TRBJ2-1; 9 positions match TRBD1. V dropped 6 bases and J dropped 2; count of bases not matched to a gene: 5. This CDR3 contains 15 residues. In germline, CDR1 is MNHEY, CDR2 SMNVEV (reference sequence).

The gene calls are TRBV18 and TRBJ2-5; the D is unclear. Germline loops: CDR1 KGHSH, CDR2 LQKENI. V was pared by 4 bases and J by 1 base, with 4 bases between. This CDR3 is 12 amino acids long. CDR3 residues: CASSQFQETQYF. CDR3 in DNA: TGTGCCAGCTCACAGTTCCAAGAGACCCAGTACTTC.

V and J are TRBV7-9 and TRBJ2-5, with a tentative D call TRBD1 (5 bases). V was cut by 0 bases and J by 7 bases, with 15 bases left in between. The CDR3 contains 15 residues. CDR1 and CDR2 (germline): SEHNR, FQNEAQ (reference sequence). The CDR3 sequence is CASSLAGVDFWTQYF. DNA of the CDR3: TGTGCCAGCAGCTTAGCAGGGGTGGATTTTTGGACCCAGTACTTC.

CDR3 nucleotide sequence: TGTGCCAGCAGCTTTTTACCATCGCATAAGGTGACCTCTGGAAACACCATATATTTT. Translation: CASSFLPSHKVTSGNTIYF. The V gene is TRBV7-8, the J gene TRBJ1-3; D is undetermined. CDR1 and CDR2 (germline): SGHVS, FQNEAQ. V was trimmed by 3 bases and J by 0 bases, leaving 21 bases between them. The CDR3 extends over 19 amino acids.

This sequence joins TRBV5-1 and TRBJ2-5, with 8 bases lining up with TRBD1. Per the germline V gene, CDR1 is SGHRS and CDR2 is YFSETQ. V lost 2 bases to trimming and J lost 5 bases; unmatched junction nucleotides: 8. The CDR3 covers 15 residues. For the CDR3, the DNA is TGCGCCAGCAGCTTACCCTCGACAGGGGAGGAGACCCAGTACTTC. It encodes CASSLPSTGEETQYF.

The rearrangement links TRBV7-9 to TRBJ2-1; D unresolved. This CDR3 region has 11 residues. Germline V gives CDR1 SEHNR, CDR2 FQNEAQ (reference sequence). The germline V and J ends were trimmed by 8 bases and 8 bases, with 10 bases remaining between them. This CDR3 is CASGYIDEQFF. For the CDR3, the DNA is TGTGCCAGCGGATATATCGATGAGCAGTTCTTC.